Presented here are 6 T cell receptor beta chains from one specimen sequenced in a study of T cells in Graves' hyperthyroidism and ophthalmopathy. RNA transcripts provided the source from which TCR beta CDR3 regions were amplified. When the TCR CDR3 underwent first-round RT-PCR, the HTBI primer set was used. Each CDR3 protein gets one entry after TCRdb re-called the multiplex PCR reads with MiXCR. This table holds fewer than 650,000 distinct CDR3 sequences, 14% to 15% found once. The source material was blood. All receptors derive from a middle-aged woman with Graves' ophthalmopathy.

This clonotype was picked up many times. The rearrangement links TRBV29-1 to TRBJ2-5, with 7 positions matching TRBD1. Germline loops: CDR1 SQVTM, CDR2 ANQGSEA. CDR3 length: 14 residues. Unmatched junction bases numbered 11, after V lost 8 bases and J lost 2 bases. In nucleotides, the CDR3 is TGCAGCTACCGTATGGGGACAGTACAAGAGACCCAGTACTTC. It yields the protein CSYRMGTVQETQYF. The whole variable domain, filled in from reference TRBV29-1 and TRBJ2-5, reads SAVISQKPSRDICQRGTSLTIQCQVDSQVTMMFWYRQQPGQSLTLIATANQGSEATYESGFVIDKFPISRPNLTFSTLTVSNMSPEDSSIYLCSYRMGTVQETQYFGPGTRLLVL.

This clonotype has more than one count but fewer than ten. The chain employs TRBV6-1 and TRBJ1-1; TRBD1 matches at 9 bases. V was clipped by 8 bases and J by 5 bases; unmatched bases: 9. The CDR3 is 14 amino acids. Germline V gives CDR1 MNHNS, CDR2 SASEGT. In DNA, the CDR3 is TGTGCCAGCGGGACAGGGCTCGGTAGAACTGAAGCTTTCTTT. It encodes CASGTGLGRTEAFF.

The gene calls are TRBV20-1 and TRBJ2-1, with 11 positions matching TRBD2. The length of the CDR3 is 14 residues. Trimming at V came to 5 bases and at J to 8 bases, leaving 8 bases not matched to a gene. Germline-derived CDR1 and CDR2 are DFQATT and SNEGSKA (reference sequence). CDR3 coding DNA: TGCAGTGCTCGCACTAGCGGGAGCTGGCATGAGCAGTTCTTC. This gives the protein CSARTSGSWHEQFF.

The rearrangement joins TRBV6-2 or TRBV6-3 to TRBJ2-3; 7 positions match TRBD2. From germline, CDR1 is MNHEY and CDR2 SVGEGT. V lost 5 bases to trimming and J lost 0 bases; unmatched junction nucleotides: 5. The CDR3 length is 15 residues. Written as DNA, the CDR3 is TGTGCCAGCAGTGCACTAGCGCCTAGCACAGATACGCAGTATTTT. It encodes CASSALAPSTDTQYF.

This clonotype came up many times. The chain links TRBV6-5 to TRBJ1-1; D not certain. CDR3 length: 12 residues. V dropped 4 bases and J dropped 5 bases, with 8 bases sitting between them. From germline, CDR1 is MNHEY and CDR2 SVGAGI. The DNA for the CDR3 is TGTGCCAGCAGTTCGGGGTGGACTGAAGCTTTCTTT. Protein sequence: CASSSGWTEAFF.

This clonotype was seen many times. The rearrangement joins TRBV29-1 to TRBJ1-1; 9 bases are shared with TRBD1. The CDR3 has 12 amino acids. V gave up 7 bases and J gave up 5 bases; unmatched junction bases: 5. Germline V gene data show CDR1 as SQVTM and CDR2 as ANQGSEA. CDR3 region: CSGDRAETEAFF. The CDR3 coding sequence is TGCAGCGGGGACAGGGCGGAGACTGAAGCTTTCTTT.